A selection of T cell receptor beta chains follows, all from one sample in a study of T cell repertoires in ileal Crohn's disease. Repertoires were generated with immunoSEQ multiplex PCR, while TCRdb's copy carries only in-frame clones and drops some. This table holds some 14,000 clones, about three quarters found once. The sequencing input was ileal tissue. The receptor set was obtained from an adult with Crohn's disease. Both conserved end residues are part of each CDR3. A D gene is named only where the DNA matches it firmly. Only some rows state a clone size, as once, few, many or a class for expanded clones.

CDR3nt	CDR3aa	abundance	v_gene	j_gene	d_gene
TGTGCCAGCAGTGGAGGGGGGAACACTGAAGCTTTCTTT	CASSGGGNTEAFF	NA	TRBV2	TRBJ1-1	NA
TGTGCCAGCAGGACAGGGGGCGAATTAGCTAACTATGGCTACACCTTC	CASRTGGELANYGYTF	NA	TRBV28	TRBJ1-2	TRBD1
TGTGCCAGCAGCTTGGAAGAGAGGGGGTCAAGGATCTTC	CASSLEERGSRIF	NA	TRBV5-5	TRBJ1-2	NA
TGTGCCAGCAGCTTAGTGGGTGGAAACACCGGGGAGCTGTTTTTT	CASSLVGGNTGELFF	few	TRBV7-9	TRBJ2-2	NA
TGCAGCGCCACGACAGGGAATGGCAATCAGCCCCAGCATTTT	CSATTGNGNQPQHF	NA	TRBV29-1	TRBJ1-5	TRBD1
TGTGCCAGCAGGGGGACTCGACTTCGCTCCTACGAGCAGTACTTC	CASRGTRLRSYEQYF	NA	TRBV6-4	TRBJ2-7	NA
TGTGCCAGCAGTTTAAGCGGAACGGTTTCCGGCGAGCAGTACTTC	CASSLSGTVSGEQYF	NA	TRBV28	TRBJ2-7	NA
TGTGCCAGCAGTGTACTTTCCACAGATACGCAGTATTTT	CASSVLSTDTQYF	NA	TRBV2	TRBJ2-3	NA
TGTGCCAGCAGCCCTACCGGGACAAATAGCAATCAGCCCCAGCATTTT	CASSPTGTNSNQPQHF	NA	TRBV7-9	TRBJ1-5	NA
TGTGCCAGCAGCTTAGGTTGGCGGGGGATCGATGAGCAGTTCTTC	CASSLGWRGIDEQFF	NA	TRBV7-9	TRBJ2-1	TRBD2
TGTGCCTGCCCGGGACAGGGCGAAGCAGGAGGGGTCTTT	CACPGQGEAGGVF	NA	TRBV30	TRBJ1-1	TRBD1
TGTGCTGAGAGGGGGAACACTGAAGCTTTCTTT	CAERGNTEAFF	once	TRBV12-5	TRBJ1-1	NA
TGTGCCAGCAGTGAGGGGACAGGGGTTAACTATGGCTACACCTTC	CASSEGTGVNYGYTF	few	TRBV6-4	TRBJ1-2	TRBD1
TGTGCCAGTAGTGCCGGGACTACCGGGGTCAAGCCCCAGCATTTT	CASSAGTTGVKPQHF	NA	TRBV19	TRBJ1-5	NA
TGTGCCAGCTCACCTTGGGGGCCGGGGGAGACCCAGTACTTC	CASSPWGPGETQYF	NA	TRBV18	TRBJ2-5	NA
TGTGCCAGCAGCTTATTCGCTTATCTAGCGGGACCCCCCTACAATGAGCAGTTCTTC	CASSLFAYLAGPPYNEQFF	NA	TRBV7-2	TRBJ2-1	TRBD2
TGTGCCATCAGTAAGACAGGGGCGGATGGGAGAGGGACCCAGTACTTC	CAISKTGADGRGTQYF	NA	TRBV10-3	TRBJ2-5	TRBD1
TGCGCCAGCAGTAATGGACTAGCCCAAGAGACCCAGTACTTC	CASSNGLAQETQYF	NA	TRBV10-1	TRBJ2-5	TRBD2
TGTGCCAGCAGCACCCGCGGGGAGCTGTTTTTT	CASSTRGELFF	few	TRBV7-9	TRBJ2-2	NA
TGTGCCAGCAGTCGTGTATTGGCCGGGGCAGATACGCAGTATTTT	CASSRVLAGADTQYF	NA	TRBV6-4	TRBJ2-3	NA
TGCAGCGCAGAATCGGGCTACGAGCAGTACTTC	CSAESGYEQYF	NA	TRBV20-1	TRBJ2-7	NA
TGTGCCAGTAGTATGGGGTTGCCAGATACGCAGTATTTT	CASSMGLPDTQYF	NA	TRBV19	TRBJ2-3	NA
TGTGCCAGCAGCTTAAGTTTAGGAAGCCTCACTAATGAAAAACTGTTTTTT	CASSLSLGSLTNEKLFF	NA	TRBV11-2	TRBJ1-4	NA
TGCAGCGTTGAAGATGGTCGGGTCGGCGAGCAGTACTTC	CSVEDGRVGEQYF	NA	TRBV29-1	TRBJ2-7	NA
TGCGCCAGCAGCCCGGGGACAGATACGCAGTATTTT	CASSPGTDTQYF	NA	TRBV5-1	TRBJ2-3	NA
TGTGCCAGCAGTGAAGAATCGAGCTCTGGAAACACCATATATTTT	CASSEESSSGNTIYF	NA	TRBV2	TRBJ1-3	NA
TGTGCCAGCTCTCCTGACAGGGGTGGCCAGCCCCAGCATTTT	CASSPDRGGQPQHF	NA	TRBV18	TRBJ1-5	TRBD1
TGTGCCGCCGGACAGGGGGCCACGGAAAAACTGTTTTTT	CAAGQGATEKLFF	NA	TRBV19	TRBJ1-4	TRBD1
TGTGCAAGTCGCCCCCCGGACGCCCTTCGCTACACCTTC	CASRPPDALRYTF	NA	TRBV12-2	TRBJ1-2	NA
TGTGCCAGCATGTTGGGACACGGCTACACCTTC	CASMLGHGYTF	once	TRBV2	TRBJ1-2	NA
TGCGCCAGCAGCCAAGGTGATATGGGTTTAACTTCTGGAAACACCATATATTTT	CASSQGDMGLTSGNTIYF	NA	TRBV4-1	TRBJ1-3	NA
TGTGCCAGCAGTTTATCCCGACAGGGCCAAGAGACCCAGTACTTC	CASSLSRQGQETQYF	few	TRBV27	TRBJ2-5	TRBD1
TGTGCCAGCAGCTTATCCGGGGGGGCCGAGGAGACCCAGTACTTC	CASSLSGGAEETQYF	few	TRBV7-7	TRBJ2-5	TRBD2
TGTGCCAGCAGCTTTGGGTCATGGGGAAACTACAATGAGCAGTTCTTC	CASSFGSWGNYNEQFF	NA	TRBV11-2	TRBJ2-1	NA
NA	CAWSERGPYFGEQYF	once	TRBV30	TRBJ2-7	NA
TGTGGGACGGGGGGCCCTGGGGCCAACGTCCTGACTTTC	CGTGGPGANVLTF	once	TRBV27	TRBJ2-6	NA
TGTGCCAGCAGTCATGGGGCGAGCAGCTCCTACGAGCAGTACTTC	CASSHGASSSYEQYF	NA	TRBV5-4	TRBJ2-7	NA
TGCGCCAGCAGCCCACCAGACCGAACCTACGAGCAGTACTTC	CASSPPDRTYEQYF	NA	TRBV4-3	TRBJ2-7	NA
TGTGCCAGCAGCCCAAGAGGTGGCGGGACTAGCGGCGGACGCTCCTACGAGCAGTACTTC	CASSPRGGGTSGGRSYEQYF	NA	TRBV14	TRBJ2-7	TRBD2
TGTGCCAGTAGTGGGATCGGTGGCTACACCTTC	CASSGIGGYTF	NA	TRBV19	TRBJ1-2	NA
TGTGCCAGCAGCCCGGGACTAGTCAACGAGCAGTACTTC	CASSPGLVNEQYF	once	TRBV7-2	TRBJ2-7	TRBD2